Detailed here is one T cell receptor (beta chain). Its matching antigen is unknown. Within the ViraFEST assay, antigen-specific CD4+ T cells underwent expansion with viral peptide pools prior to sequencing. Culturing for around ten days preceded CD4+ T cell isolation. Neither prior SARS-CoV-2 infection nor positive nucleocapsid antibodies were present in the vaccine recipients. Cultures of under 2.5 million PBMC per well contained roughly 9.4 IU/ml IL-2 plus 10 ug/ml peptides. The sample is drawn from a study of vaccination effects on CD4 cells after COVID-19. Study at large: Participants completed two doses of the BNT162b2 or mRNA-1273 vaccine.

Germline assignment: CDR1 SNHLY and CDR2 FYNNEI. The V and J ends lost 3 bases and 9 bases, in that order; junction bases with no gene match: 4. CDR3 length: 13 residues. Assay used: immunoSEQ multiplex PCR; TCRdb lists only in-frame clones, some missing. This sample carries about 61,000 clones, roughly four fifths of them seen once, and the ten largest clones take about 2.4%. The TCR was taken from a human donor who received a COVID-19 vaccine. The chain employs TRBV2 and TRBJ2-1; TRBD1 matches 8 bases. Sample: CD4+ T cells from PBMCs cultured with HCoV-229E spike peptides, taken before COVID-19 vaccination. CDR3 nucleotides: TGTGCCAGCAGTGAGGCAGGGGGCGGTGAGCAGTTCTTC. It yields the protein CASSEAGGGEQFF.